This note documents a single TCR beta chain sequence. Its antigen is not yet known. No much larger clonotype is one base removed from it; base qualities were not supplied. The cysteine opens and the phenylalanine closes a CDR3 of 16 amino acids. This entry keeps only the CDR3 DNA: 48 bases, framed from base 1. Reading the germline V gene (reference sequence) gives CDR1 SGHKS and CDR2 YYEKEE. V and J are truncated by 0 bases and 3 bases respectively, leaving an intervening sequence of 10 bases. These data originate in a study of shared clonotypes between healthy human individuals (TCRdb year 2020). A note on the overall study: A couple of women and three men aged 18 to 49 years were included in the cohort. To increase sequencing depth and limit assay-specific biases, different laboratories used diverse techniques to prepare libraries and sequence TCR repertoires. For each donor, CD4 naive and CD4 memory were each run on three plates, CD8 naive on two plates, and CD8 memory on one plate. Each donor's leukapheresis produced roughly between roughly 0.85 and 9.5 billion PBMCs. The study deeply sequenced blood TCR repertoires of about 5 healthy adults to estimate repertoire size and the extent of clonotype sharing between individuals.

The donors were healthy, HIV-negative adults who had no recently reported acute infections or vaccinations. Every donor was a Caucasian adult residing in Nashville, Tennessee, USA. CD4+ T cells were enriched by magnetic negative selection, after which naive cells were positively selected on CD45RA and the negative fraction was taken as the memory subset. After blood collection by leukapheresis, PBMCs were isolated using Ficoll-Histopaque density gradient centrifugation and then cryopreserved in the vapor phase of liquid nitrogen. Purity and quantity of every magnetically sorted T cell population were checked by analytical flow cytometry. Genomic DNA was isolated from every sorted fraction and measured by UV absorbance on a Nanodrop 2000c. Broad study findings and their caveats: Higher generation probabilities were observed for clonotypes shared by all four sorted-subset donors than for non-shared clonotypes. Pairwise subsampling indicated that sequencing depth was expected to affect the degree of clonotype sharing among donors. Incomplete sequencing was indicated by rarefaction of sorted-subset datasets, despite the large sequencing depth. Sampling was restricted to blood, and TCR repertoires in tissues likely differ from the TCR repertoires found in blood. Estimated clonotype richness was generally larger for naive than for memory subsets. When several donors were compared, the shared fraction of clonotypes was about 5.4% for naive CD4, approximately 3.3% for naive CD8, 2.3% for memory CD4, and about 0.36% for memory CD8. Because the study included a small number of donors, the genetic and exposure-history diversity represented was limited.

TCR CDR3 regions were amplified from genomic DNA by multiplex PCR using the deep immunoSEQ assay. For each cell subset, the extracted genomic DNA was distributed evenly across all wells of several immunoSEQ 96-well plates, and each plate served as one replicate. For sorted subsets, each replicate PCR was loaded with 150 to 250 ng genomic DNA, equivalent to 30,000 or so T cell genomes. Purified libraries were measured with a Qubit 3.0 fluorometer, size-checked on a Bioanalyzer 2100, and measured again with the KAPA Library Quantification kit. Every immunoSEQ 96-well plate was sequenced on a separate single-read 150-cycle Illumina NextSeq 550 flow cell. On the study's bioinformatics: Because the immunoSEQ output included only junctional sequences and no quality scores, the filtering could not be the same as the filtering used for full-length reads. Sequences were annotated with PyIR, a Python wrapper for IgBLAST v1.9, using IMGT germline references to assign V/J genes and CDR3. Any read was removed if the V/J assignment was weak (E-value above 1e-6), the CDR3 was missing, or the read contained stop codons, out-of-frame junctions, or ambiguous translated residues. A V3J clonotype was defined by an identical inferred V gene, J gene, and CDR3 amino acid sequence. Percentage overlap between repertoires was calculated by dividing the number of shared unique clonotypes by the size of the smaller repertoire. Three approaches were used to assess repertoire richness: RTK rarefaction, the Chao1 estimator, and Recon v2.1 estimates of unobserved clonotypes. Generation probabilities for all TCRbeta clonotypes obtained by the gDNA method from a few donors were computed using OLGA. This is the immuneACCESS table as TCRdb keeps it, with only in-frame sequences that have V and J called. A part of the clones is gone; compared with another copy, unresolved V genes explain less than half, and the rest is unexplained. V, J and clone size derive from that table, while D and trimming were established from the DNA sequence. This sample holds about 980,000 clones; over 60% were observed only once. The ten largest clones capture roughly 1.5% of the sample.

Source material: memory CD4+ T cells sorted from blood. The meaning of the sample's cell subset or site label: CD45RA-negative fraction. The TCR comes from a man between 18 and 35 years old in good health. The rearrangement joined TRBV5-5 to TRBJ2-6; the D gene cannot be resolved reliably. CDR3 sequence: CASSLAVWDGANVLTF. The nucleotide sequence reads as follows: TGTGCCAGCAGCTTGGCCGTATGGGATGGGGCCAACGTCCTGACTTTC. Extended through the reference TRBV5-5 and TRBJ2-6 proteins, this CDR3 yields the full variable domain: DAGVTQSPTHLIKTRGQQVTLRCSPISGHKSVSWYQQVLGQGPQFIFQYYEKEERGRGNFPDRFSARQFPNYSSELNVNALLLGDSALYLCASSLAVWDGANVLTFGAGSRLTVL.